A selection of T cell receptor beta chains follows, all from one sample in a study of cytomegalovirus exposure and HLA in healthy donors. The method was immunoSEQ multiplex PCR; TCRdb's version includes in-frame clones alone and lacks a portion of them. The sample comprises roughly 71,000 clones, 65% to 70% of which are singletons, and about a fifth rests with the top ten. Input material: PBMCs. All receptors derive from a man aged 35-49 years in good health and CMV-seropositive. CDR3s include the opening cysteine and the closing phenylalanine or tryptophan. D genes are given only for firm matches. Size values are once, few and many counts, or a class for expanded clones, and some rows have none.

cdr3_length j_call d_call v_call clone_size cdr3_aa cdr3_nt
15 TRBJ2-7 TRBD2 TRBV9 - CASSAGTSGSYEQYF TGTGCCAGCAGCGCGGGGACTAGCGGGAGCTACGAGCAGTACTTC
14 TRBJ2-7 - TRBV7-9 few CASSFLGGSYEQYF TGTGCCAGCAGCTTTCTCGGGGGCTCCTACGAGCAGTACTTC
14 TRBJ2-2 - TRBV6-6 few CASSYSPDLGELFF TGTGCCAGCAGTTACTCTCCTGACTTAGGGGAGCTGTTTTTT
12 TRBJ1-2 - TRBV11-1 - CASSLASGIYTF TGTGCCAGCAGCTTAGCGTCAGGGATCTACACCTTC
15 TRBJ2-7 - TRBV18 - CASSLQDGGAYEQYF TGTGCCAGCTCACTTCAGGATGGCGGGGCCTACGAGCAGTACTTC
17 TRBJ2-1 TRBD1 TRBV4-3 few CASSQGIQGAGRHEQFF TGCGCCAGCAGCCAAGGTATTCAGGGGGCAGGGCGGCATGAGCAGTTCTTC
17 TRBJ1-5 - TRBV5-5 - CASSLDSLNQSNQPQHF TGTGCCAGCAGCTTAGACTCATTGAATCAAAGCAATCAGCCCCAGCATTTT
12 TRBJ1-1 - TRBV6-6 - CASSLLVYEAFF TGTGCCAGCAGTTTGTTGGTCTATGAAGCTTTCTTT
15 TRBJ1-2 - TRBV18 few CASSRFSEQIYGYTF TGTGCCAGCTCACGGTTTAGCGAGCAGATCTATGGCTACACCTTC
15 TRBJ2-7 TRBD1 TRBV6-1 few CASSEWGQGAYEQYF TGTGCCAGCAGTGAATGGGGACAGGGGGCCTACGAGCAGTACTTC
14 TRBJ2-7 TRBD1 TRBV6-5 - CASSMDRGPYEQYF TGTGCCAGCAGTATGGACAGGGGGCCTTACGAGCAGTACTTC
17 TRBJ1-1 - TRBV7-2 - CASSSTFRGAGDTEAFF TGTGCCAGCAGCTCGACCTTTAGGGGGGCGGGGGACACTGAAGCTTTCTTT
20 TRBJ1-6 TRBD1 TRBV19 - CASRKGPGQVTRSYNSPLHF TGTGCCAGTAGGAAAGGCCCGGGACAGGTGACGCGTTCTTATAATTCACCCCTCCACTTT
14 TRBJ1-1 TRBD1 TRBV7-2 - CASAYRGLSTEAFF TGTGCCAGCGCATACAGGGGACTGTCCACTGAAGCTTTCTTT
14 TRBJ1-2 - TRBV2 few CASNSQQGNYGYTF TGTGCCAGCAACTCGCAACAGGGAAATTATGGCTACACCTTC
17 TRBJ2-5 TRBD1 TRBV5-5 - CASSLSPGGQLQETQYF TGTGCCAGCAGCTTGTCTCCTGGGGGACAGCTTCAAGAGACCCAGTACTTC
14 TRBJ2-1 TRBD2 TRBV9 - CASSLWEGEDEQFF TGTGCCAGCAGCCTCTGGGAGGGAGAGGATGAGCAGTTCTTC
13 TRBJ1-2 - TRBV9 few CASSDTNGGGYTF TGTGCCAGCAGCGACACCAACGGAGGGGGCTACACCTTC
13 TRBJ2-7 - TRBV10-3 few CAISDQGSYEQYF TGTGCCATCAGTGATCAGGGCTCCTACGAGCAGTACTTC
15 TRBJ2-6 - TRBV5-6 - CASSAQWGGANVLTF TGTGCCAGCAGCGCACAGTGGGGCGGGGCCAACGTCCTGACTTTC
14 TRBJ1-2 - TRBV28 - CASSEPRERYGYTF TGTGCCAGCAGTGAACCTCGGGAACGCTATGGCTACACCTTC
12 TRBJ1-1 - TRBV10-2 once CASSGLYTEAFF TGCGCCAGCAGTGGACTTTACACTGAAGCTTTCTTT
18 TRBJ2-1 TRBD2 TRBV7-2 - CASRDAWAGGRPYNEQFF TGTGCCAGCAGGGACGCTTGGGCGGGGGGGCGTCCCTACAATGAGCAGTTCTTC
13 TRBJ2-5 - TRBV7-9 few CASTGRPYGAQYF TGTGCCAGCACCGGACGGCCGTACGGGGCCCAGTACTTC
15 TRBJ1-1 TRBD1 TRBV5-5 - CASSFFGQANTEAFF TGTGCCAGCAGCTTTTTCGGACAGGCGAACACTGAAGCTTTCTTT
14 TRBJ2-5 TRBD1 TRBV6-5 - CASSENRGLETQYF TGTGCCAGCAGTGAAAACAGGGGGCTAGAGACCCAGTACTTC
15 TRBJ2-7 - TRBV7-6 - CASSLGVDREYEQYF TGTGCCAGCAGCTTAGGGGTGGACAGAGAATACGAGCAGTACTTC
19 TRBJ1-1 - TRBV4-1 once CASSPGLWYQKKRDTEAFF TGCGCCAGCAGCCCCGGACTGTGGTATCAGAAAAAAAGGGACACTGAAGCTTTCTTT
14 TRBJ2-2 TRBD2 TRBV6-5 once CASRSSGGSGELFF TGTGCCAGCAGATCTAGCGGGGGCTCCGGGGAGCTGTTTTTT
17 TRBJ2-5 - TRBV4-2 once CASSPKVGGALLETQYF TGTGCCAGCAGTCCCAAGGTGGGGGGGGCTTTACTCGAGACCCAGTACTTC